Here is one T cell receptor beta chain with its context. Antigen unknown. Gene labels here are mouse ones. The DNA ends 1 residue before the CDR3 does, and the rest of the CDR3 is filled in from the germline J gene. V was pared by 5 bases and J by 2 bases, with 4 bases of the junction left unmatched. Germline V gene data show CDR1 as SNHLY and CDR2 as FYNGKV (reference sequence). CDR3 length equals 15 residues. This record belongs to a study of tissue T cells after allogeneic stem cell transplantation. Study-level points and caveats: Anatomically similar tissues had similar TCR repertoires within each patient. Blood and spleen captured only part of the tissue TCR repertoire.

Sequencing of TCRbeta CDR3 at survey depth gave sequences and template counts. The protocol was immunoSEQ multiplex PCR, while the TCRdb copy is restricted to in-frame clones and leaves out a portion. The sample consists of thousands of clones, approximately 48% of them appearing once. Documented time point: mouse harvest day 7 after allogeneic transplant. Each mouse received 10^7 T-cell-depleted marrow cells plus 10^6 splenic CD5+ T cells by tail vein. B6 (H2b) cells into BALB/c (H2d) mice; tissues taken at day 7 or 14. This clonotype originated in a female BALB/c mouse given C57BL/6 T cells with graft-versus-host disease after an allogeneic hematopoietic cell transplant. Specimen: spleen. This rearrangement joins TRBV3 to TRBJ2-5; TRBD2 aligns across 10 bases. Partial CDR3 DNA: TGTGCCAGCAGCCTATGGACTGGGGGCCAAGACACCCAGTAC. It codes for CASSLWTGGQDTQY. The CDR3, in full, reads CASSLWTGGQDTQYF.